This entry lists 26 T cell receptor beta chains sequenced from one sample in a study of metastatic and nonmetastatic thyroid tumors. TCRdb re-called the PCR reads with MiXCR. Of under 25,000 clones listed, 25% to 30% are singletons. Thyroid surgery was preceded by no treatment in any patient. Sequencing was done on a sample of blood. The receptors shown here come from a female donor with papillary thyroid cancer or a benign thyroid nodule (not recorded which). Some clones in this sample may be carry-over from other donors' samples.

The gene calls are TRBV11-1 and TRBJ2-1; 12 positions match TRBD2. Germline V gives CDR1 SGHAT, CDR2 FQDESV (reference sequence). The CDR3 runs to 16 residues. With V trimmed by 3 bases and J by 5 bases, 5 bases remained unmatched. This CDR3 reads CASSFLAGGPDNEQFF. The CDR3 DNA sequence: TGTGCCAGCAGCTTCCTAGCGGGGGGGCCTGACAATGAGCAGTTCTTC.

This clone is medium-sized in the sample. The CDR3: CASVGTSGGNTIYF. The CDR3 region has the DNA TGTGCTAGTGTTGGGACCTCGGGGGGAAACACCATATATTTT. The V call is TRBV12-5, the J call TRBJ1-3; weak D call: TRBD1 (5 bases). The CDR3 length is 14 residues. The V gene's germline CDR1 is LGHNT and CDR2 FRNRAP. The V end was cut by 7 bases, the J end by 4 bases, with 14 bases between.

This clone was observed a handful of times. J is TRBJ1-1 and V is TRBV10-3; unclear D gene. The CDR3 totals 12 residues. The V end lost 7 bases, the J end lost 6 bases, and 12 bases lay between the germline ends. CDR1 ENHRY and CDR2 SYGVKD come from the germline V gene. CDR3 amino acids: CAIIDKTSEAFF. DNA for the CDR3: TGTGCCATCATTGATAAGACGTCTGAAGCTTTCTTT.

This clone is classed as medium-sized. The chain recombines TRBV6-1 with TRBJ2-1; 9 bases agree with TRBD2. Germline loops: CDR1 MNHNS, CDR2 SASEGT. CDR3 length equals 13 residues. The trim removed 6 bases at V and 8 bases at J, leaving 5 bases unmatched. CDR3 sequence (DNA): TGTGCCAGCAGGCTAGCGGGAATCTATGAGCAGTTCTTC. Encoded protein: CASRLAGIYEQFF.

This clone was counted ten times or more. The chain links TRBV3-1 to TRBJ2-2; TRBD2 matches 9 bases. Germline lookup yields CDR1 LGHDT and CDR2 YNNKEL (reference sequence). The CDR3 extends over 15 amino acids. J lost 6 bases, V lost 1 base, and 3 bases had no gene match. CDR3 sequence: CASSQGIAGAGELFF. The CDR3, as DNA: TGTGCCAGCAGCCAAGGTATAGCGGGAGCCGGGGAGCTGTTTTTT.

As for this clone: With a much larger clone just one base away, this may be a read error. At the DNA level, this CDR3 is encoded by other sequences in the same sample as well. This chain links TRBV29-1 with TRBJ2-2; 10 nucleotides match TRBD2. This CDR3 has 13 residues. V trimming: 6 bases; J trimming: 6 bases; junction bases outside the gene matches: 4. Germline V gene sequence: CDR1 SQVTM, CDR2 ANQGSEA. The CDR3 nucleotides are TGCAGCGTGGGGCTAGCGGGAGCCGGGGAGCTGTTTTTT. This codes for CSVGLAGAGELFF.

CDR3 region: CASSLSGARDTQYF. The CDR3 coding sequence is TGTGCCAGCAGCCTTTCGGGGGCTCGCGATACGCAGTATTTT. The chain has TRBV3-1 and TRBJ2-3; tentatively, D is TRBD1 or TRBD2 (6 bases each). The CDR3 consists of 14 residues. Trimming removed 4 bases at V and 6 bases at J, with 14 bases between. CDR1 is LGHDT and CDR2 is YNNKEL in the germline V gene (reference sequence).

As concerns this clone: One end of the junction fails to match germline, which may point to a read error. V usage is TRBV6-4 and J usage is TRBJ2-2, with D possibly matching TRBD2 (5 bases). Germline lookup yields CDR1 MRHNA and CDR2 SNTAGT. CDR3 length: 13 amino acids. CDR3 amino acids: CASSSAGTGELFF. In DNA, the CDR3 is TGTGCCAGCAGTTCCGCAGGCACCGGGGAGCTGTTTTTC.

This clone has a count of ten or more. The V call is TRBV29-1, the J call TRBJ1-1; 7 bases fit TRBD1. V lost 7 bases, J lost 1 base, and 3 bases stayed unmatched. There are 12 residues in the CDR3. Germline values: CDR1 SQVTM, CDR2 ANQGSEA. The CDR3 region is CSANRGNTEAFF. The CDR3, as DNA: TGCAGCGCCAACAGGGGGAACACTGAAGCTTTCTTT.

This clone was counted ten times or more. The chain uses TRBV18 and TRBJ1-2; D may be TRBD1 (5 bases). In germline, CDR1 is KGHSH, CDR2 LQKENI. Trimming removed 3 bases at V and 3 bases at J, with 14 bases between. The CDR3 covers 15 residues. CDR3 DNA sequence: TGTGCCAGCTCACCGTCTAGGGGCCCAGACTATGGCTACACCTTC. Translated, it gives CASSPSRGPDYGYTF.

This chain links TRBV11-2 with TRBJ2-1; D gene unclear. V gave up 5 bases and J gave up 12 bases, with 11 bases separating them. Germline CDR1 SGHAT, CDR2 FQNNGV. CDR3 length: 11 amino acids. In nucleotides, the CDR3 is TGTGCCAGCAGCCCCAAGATCGGGCAGTTCTTC. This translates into CASSPKIGQFF.

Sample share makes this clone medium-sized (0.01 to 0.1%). The CDR3 loop reads CASSIKTGHYGYTF. The CDR3 DNA sequence: TGTGCCAGCAGTATCAAGACAGGCCACTATGGCTACACCTTC. This sequence joins TRBV28 and TRBJ1-2, with D maybe TRBD1 (6 bases). Trimming cost V 5 bases and J 3 bases, with 13 bases left between them. The V gene's germline CDR1 is MDHEN and CDR2 SYDVKM. This CDR3 region has 14 residues.

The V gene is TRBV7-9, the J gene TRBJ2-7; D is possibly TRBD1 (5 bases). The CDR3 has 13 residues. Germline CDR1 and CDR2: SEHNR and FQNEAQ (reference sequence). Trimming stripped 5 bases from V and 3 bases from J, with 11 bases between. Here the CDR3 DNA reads TGTGCCAGCAGCCCAGGGCAGTACTACGAGCAGTACTTC. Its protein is CASSPGQYYEQYF.

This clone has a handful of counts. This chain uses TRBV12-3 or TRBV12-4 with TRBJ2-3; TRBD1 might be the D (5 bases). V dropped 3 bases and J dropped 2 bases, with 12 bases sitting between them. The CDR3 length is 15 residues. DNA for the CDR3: TGTGCCAGCAGTTTGCAGGGAAAATTCACAGATACGCAGTATTTT. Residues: CASSLQGKFTDTQYF.

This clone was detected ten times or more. The CDR3 DNA reads TGTGCCAGCAGCTTACTGTCCCCGGGGAATACGCAGTATTTT. Its translation is CASSLLSPGNTQYF. The rearrangement uses TRBV11-2 and TRBJ2-3; possible D gene TRBD2, 5 bases. CDR3 length equals 14 residues. Germline assignment: CDR1 SGHAT and CDR2 FQNNGV. The ends were cut back, 2 bases at V and 7 bases at J, with 13 bases in the middle.

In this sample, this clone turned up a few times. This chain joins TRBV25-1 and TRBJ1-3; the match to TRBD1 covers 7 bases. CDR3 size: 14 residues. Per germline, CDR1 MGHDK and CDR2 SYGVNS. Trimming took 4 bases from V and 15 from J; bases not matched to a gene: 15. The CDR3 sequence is CASSARDSSTNPYF. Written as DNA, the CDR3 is TGTGCCAGCAGTGCCCGGGACAGTTCCACTAACCCATATTTT. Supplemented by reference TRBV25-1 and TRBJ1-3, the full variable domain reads EADIYQTPRYLVIGTGKKITLECSQTMGHDKMYWYQQDPGMELHLIHYSYGVNSTEKGDLSSESTVSRIRTEHFPLTLESARPSHTSQYLCASSARDSSTNPYFGEGSWLTVV.

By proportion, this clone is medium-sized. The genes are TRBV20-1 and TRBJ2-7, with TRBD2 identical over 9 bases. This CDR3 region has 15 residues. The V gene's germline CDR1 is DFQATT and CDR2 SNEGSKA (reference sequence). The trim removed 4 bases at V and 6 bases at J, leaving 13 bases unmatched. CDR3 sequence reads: CSATTEGLAGSEQYF. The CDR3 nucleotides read TGCAGTGCTACCACCGAAGGGCTAGCGGGGTCCGAGCAGTACTTC.

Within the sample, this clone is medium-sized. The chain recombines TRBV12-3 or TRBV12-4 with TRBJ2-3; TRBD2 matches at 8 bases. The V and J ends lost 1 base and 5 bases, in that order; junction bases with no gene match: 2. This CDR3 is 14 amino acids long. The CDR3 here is CASSLGLAGDTQYF. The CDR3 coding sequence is TGTGCCAGCAGTTTAGGGCTAGCGGGAGATACGCAGTATTTT.

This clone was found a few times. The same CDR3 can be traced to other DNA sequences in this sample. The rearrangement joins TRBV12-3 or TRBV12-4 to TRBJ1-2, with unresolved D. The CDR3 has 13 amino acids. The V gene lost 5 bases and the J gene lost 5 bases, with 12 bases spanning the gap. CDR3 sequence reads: CASSLNTAYGYTF. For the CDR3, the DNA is TGTGCCAGCAGTCTTAATACAGCGTATGGCTACACCTTC.

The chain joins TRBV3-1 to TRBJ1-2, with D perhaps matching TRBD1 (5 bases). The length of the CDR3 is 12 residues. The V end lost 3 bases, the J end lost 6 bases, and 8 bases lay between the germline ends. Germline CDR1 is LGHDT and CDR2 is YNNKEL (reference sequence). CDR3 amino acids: CASSQGVNGYTF. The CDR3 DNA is TGTGCCAGCAGCCAGGGGGTGAATGGCTACACCTTC.

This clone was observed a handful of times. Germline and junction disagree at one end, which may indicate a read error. In nucleotides, the CDR3 is TGCGCCAGCATCCAAGATTGTACAGTAAGTAATGAGCAGTTCTTC. This gives the protein CASIQDCTVSNEQFF. This rearrangement joins TRBV4-3 to TRBJ2-1; no clear D gene. The CDR3 has 15 amino acids. Germline V gene lookup returns CDR1 LGHNA and CDR2 YSLEER.

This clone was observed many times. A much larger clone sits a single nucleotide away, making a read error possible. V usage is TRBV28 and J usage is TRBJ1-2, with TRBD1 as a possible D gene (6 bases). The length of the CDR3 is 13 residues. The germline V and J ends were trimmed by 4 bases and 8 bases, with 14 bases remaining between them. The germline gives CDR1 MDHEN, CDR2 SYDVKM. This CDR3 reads CASSSTGPWGYTF. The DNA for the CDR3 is TGTGCCAGCAGTTCGACAGGACCGTGGGGCTACACCTTC.

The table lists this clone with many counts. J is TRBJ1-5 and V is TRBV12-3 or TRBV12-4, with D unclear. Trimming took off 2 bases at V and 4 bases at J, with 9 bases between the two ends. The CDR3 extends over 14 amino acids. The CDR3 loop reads CASSLWEVNQPQHF. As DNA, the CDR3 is TGTGCCAGCAGTTTATGGGAGGTGAATCAGCCCCAGCATTTT.

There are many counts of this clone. The CDR3 coding sequence is TGTGCCAGCAGCTCTTACCGGACAGGGGAAGAGACCCAGTACTTC. It specifies CASSSYRTGEETQYF. The chain couples TRBV11-2 to TRBJ2-5; the match to TRBD1 covers 9 bases. The CDR3 runs 15 residues. Germline trimming cut 4 bases from V and 3 bases from J; bases unmatched to any gene: 6. Germline values: CDR1 SGHAT, CDR2 FQNNGV.

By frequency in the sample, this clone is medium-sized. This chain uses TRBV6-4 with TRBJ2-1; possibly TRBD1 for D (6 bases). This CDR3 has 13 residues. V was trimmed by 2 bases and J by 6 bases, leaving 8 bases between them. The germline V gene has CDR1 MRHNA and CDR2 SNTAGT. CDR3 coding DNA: TGTGCCAGCAGTGACGGGACACCCAATGAGCAGTTCTTC. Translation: CASSDGTPNEQFF.

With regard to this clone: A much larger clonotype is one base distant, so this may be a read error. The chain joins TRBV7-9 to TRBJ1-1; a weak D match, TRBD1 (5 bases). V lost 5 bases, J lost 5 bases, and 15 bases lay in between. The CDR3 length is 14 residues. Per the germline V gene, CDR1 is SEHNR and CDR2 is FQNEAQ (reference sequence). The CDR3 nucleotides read TGTGCCAGCAGCCCCCATGGGGCAGAGACTGAAGCTTTCTTT. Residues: CASSPHGAETEAFF.